The 8 T cell receptor beta chains below were found in one sample sequenced in a study of cytomegalovirus exposure and HLA in healthy donors. Method: immunoSEQ multiplex PCR; TCRdb's copy keeps in-frame clones and lacks some. Counted here are roughly 130,000 clones, 85% to 90% occurring once; the ten biggest clones make up 1.2% to 1.5%. The sequencing input was PBMCs. The origin of the receptors is a man aged 25 to 40 in good health and CMV-seronegative.

CDR3 DNA: TGTGCCAGCAGCAAACAGGACAGGGTCGTCCACGAGCAGTACTTC. It translates to CASSKQDRVVHEQYF. This chain joins TRBV5-5 and TRBJ2-7, with TRBD1 matching over 8 bases. Germline CDR1 and CDR2: SGHKS and YYEKEE (reference sequence). Trimming took 4 bases from V and 5 from J; bases not matched to a gene: 11. The CDR3 consists of 15 residues.

The chain joins TRBV9 to TRBJ2-7; 8 nucleotides match TRBD2. The CDR3 contains 15 residues. CDR1 and CDR2 (germline): SGDLS, YYNGEE. Losses at the gene ends were 3 bases for V and 1 base for J; bases not matched to a gene: 6. CDR3 DNA: TGTGCCAGCAGCGAGGGACTAGGTCCATCCTACGAGCAGTACTTC. Protein product: CASSEGLGPSYEQYF.

The V gene is TRBV4-2, the J gene TRBJ2-1, with 11 bases identical to TRBD2. CDR3 size: 19 residues. V trimming: 3 bases; J trimming: 0 bases; junction bases outside the gene matches: 10. CDR1 and CDR2 (germline): LGHNA, YNFKEQ. DNA of the CDR3: TGTGCCAGCAGCCAGGGGGGACTAGCGGCCTCGAGCTCCTACAATGAGCAGTTCTTC. Protein sequence: CASSQGGLAASSSYNEQFF.

The chain employs TRBV7-8 and TRBJ1-2, with 9 bases matching TRBD1. This CDR3 has 13 amino acids. The germline V gene has CDR1 SGHVS and CDR2 FQNEAQ. V was pared by 6 bases and J by 8 bases, with 7 bases of the junction left unmatched. CDR3 loop: CASSPDRGGGYTF. The CDR3 region has the DNA TGTGCCAGCAGTCCGGACAGGGGCGGCGGCTACACCTTC.

The V and J genes are TRBV18 and TRBJ2-3; 10 bases agree with TRBD1. The germline CDR1 and CDR2 sequences are KGHSH and LQKENI. CDR3 size: 17 residues. Germline trimming cut 3 bases from V and 3 bases from J; bases unmatched to any gene: 9. This CDR3 is CASSPYNRDRGTDTQYF. CDR3 sequence (DNA): TGTGCCAGCTCACCTTACAACCGGGACAGGGGTACAGATACGCAGTATTTT.

This clone came up once. The chain links TRBV30 to TRBJ1-6; 9 nucleotides match TRBD1. CDR1 and CDR2 from the germline V gene are GTSNPN and SVGIG (reference sequence). CDR3 length equals 14 residues. V gave up 8 bases and J gave up 0 bases; unmatched junction bases: 2. The CDR3 protein is CAGQGHSYNSPLHF. CDR3 bases: TGTGCCGGACAGGGGCACTCCTATAATTCACCCCTCCACTTT.

This clone has only a few counts. The V and J genes are TRBV19 and TRBJ1-1, with TRBD1 matching over 8 bases. CDR3 length: 16 residues. Trimming at V came to 2 bases and at J to 0 bases, leaving 5 bases not matched to a gene. Germline V gene lookup returns CDR1 LNHDA and CDR2 SQIVND (reference sequence). DNA for the CDR3: TGTGCCAGTAGTATAAGACAGGGGACAATGAACACTGAAGCTTTCTTT. It is translated as CASSIRQGTMNTEAFF.

This clone was seen only once. The chain joins TRBV9 to TRBJ2-1; 11 bases are a match to TRBD1. Germline CDR1 SGDLS, CDR2 YYNGEE. The trim removed 4 bases at V and 3 bases at J, leaving 3 bases unmatched. The CDR3 loop spans 15 amino acids. The CDR3 bases are TGTGCCAGCAGCCCTGGGACAGGGGGCTACAATGAGCAGTTCTTC. Translated: CASSPGTGGYNEQFF. Supplemented by reference TRBV9 and TRBJ2-1, the full variable domain reads DSGVTQTPKHLITATGQRVTLRCSPRSGDLSVYWYQQSLDQGLQFLIQYYNGEERAKGNILERFSAQQFPDLHSELNLSSLELGDSALYFCASSPGTGGYNEQFFGPGTRLTVL.